This TCR beta chain was found in a study of OX40 agonist ivuxolimab in advanced cancers. General observations from the study: Researchers report that CD8+ T cells had, on average, more expanded clones than CD4+.

Profiling relied on immunoSEQ multiplex PCR, and the TCRdb table lists in-frame clones only, not all of them. The sample carries under 65,000 clones, 70% to 90% recorded once. This clone was found once. Its antigen is currently unknown. The CDR3 is made up of 14 amino acids. V lost 4 bases to trimming and J lost 6 bases, with 14 bases between them. Germline V gene sequence: CDR1 SGHRS, CDR2 YFSETQ. Sequenced here: CD4+ or CD8+ T cells sorted from blood, sampled in a trial of the OX40 agonist ivuxolimab. The rearrangement uses TRBV5-1 and TRBJ2-1; perhaps D is TRBD1 or TRBD2 (5 bases each). This TCR came from an adult with an advanced solid tumor such as melanoma, head and neck, liver or kidney cancer. As DNA, the CDR3 is TGCGCCAGCAGCCCTTCCGGGACCACCAATGAGCAGTTCTTC. Residues: CASSPSGTTNEQFF.